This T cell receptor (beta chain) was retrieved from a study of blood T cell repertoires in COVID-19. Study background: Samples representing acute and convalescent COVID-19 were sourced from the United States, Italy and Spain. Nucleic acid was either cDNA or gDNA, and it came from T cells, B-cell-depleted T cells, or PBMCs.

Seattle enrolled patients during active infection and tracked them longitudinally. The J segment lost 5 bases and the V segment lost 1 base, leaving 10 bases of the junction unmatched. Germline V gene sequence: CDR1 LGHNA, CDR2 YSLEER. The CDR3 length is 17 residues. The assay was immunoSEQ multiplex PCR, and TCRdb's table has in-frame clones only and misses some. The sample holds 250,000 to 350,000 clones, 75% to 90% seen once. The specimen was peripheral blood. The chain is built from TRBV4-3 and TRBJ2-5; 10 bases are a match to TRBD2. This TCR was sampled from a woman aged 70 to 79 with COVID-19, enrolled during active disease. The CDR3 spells CASSQVWTSGAVETQYF. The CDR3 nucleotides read TGCGCCAGCAGCCAAGTATGGACTAGCGGAGCGGTGGAGACCCAGTACTTC.